Detailed here is one TCR beta chain. The target antigen is unknown. The entry originates in a study of OX40 agonist ivuxolimab in advanced cancers. Study-wide context: The drug used for patients, ivuxolimab, was an agonistic anti-OX40 (CD134) antibody. Those treated in dose escalation had hepatocellular carcinoma, melanoma, renal cell cancer or head and neck cancer. From about 23 to 85 years was the age range, with a mean of roughly 59 years, and about 83% were male.

V lost 3 bases to trimming and J lost 7 bases, with 9 bases between them. The germline V gene encodes CDR1 MGHDK and CDR2 SYGVNS. The CDR3 sequence is 12 residues long. Clones were read by immunoSEQ multiplex PCR, and TCRdb kept only the in-frame ones, dropping some. The sample lists fewer than 85,000 clones; around four fifths were seen once. Study conclusions and caveats: Dosing at 0.1 to 3.0 mg/kg was accompanied by clonal expansion of CD4+ and CD8+ blood T cells by week 6.

The rearrangement uses TRBV25-1 and TRBJ1-2; D might be TRBD1 (5 bases). The clonotype was recovered from an adult with an advanced solid tumor such as melanoma, head and neck, liver or kidney cancer. The sequences come from CD4+ or CD8+ T cells sorted from blood, collected in a trial of the OX40 agonist ivuxolimab. DNA of the CDR3: TGTGCCAGCAGTGACCCAAGGGGTGGCTACACCTTC. This encodes CASSDPRGGYTF.